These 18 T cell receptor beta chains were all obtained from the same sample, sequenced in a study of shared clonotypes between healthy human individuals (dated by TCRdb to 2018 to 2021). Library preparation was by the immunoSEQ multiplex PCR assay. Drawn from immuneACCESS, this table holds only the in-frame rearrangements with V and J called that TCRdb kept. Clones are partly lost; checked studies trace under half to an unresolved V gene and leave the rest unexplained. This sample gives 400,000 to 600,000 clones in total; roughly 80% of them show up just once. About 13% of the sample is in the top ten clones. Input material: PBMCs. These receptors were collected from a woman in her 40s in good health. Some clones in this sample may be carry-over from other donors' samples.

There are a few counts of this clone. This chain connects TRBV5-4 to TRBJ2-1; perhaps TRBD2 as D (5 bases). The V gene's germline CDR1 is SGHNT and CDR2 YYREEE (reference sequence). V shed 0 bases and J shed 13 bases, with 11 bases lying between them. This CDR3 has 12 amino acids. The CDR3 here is CASSLGTRSQFF. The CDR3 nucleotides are TGTGCCAGCAGCTTGGGAACTAGGAGTCAGTTCTTC.

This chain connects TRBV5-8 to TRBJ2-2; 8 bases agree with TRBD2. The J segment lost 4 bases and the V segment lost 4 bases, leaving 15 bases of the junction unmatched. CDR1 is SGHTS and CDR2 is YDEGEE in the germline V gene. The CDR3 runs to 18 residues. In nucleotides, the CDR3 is TGTGCCAGCAGCAAGAGACTAGCGAACCGAGGAACCACCGGGGAGCTGTTTTTT. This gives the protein CASSKRLANRGTTGELFF.

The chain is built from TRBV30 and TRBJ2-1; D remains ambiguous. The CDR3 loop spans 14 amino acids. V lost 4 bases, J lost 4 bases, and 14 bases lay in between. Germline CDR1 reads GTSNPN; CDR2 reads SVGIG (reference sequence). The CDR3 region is CAWTPLRAYNEQFF. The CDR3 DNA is TGTGCCTGGACTCCTCTCCGGGCGTACAATGAGCAGTTCTTC.

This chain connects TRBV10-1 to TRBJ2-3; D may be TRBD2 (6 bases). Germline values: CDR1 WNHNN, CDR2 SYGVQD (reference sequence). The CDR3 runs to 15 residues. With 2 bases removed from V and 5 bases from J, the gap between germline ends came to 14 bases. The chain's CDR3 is CASSEGWRAQDTQYF. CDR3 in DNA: TGCGCCAGCAGTGAGGGGTGGAGGGCCCAAGATACGCAGTATTTT.

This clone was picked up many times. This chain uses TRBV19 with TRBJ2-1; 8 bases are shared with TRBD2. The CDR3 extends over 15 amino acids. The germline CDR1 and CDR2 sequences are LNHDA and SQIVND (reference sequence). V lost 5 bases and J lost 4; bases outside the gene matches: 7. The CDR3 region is CASSSTGGRYNEQFF. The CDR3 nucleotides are TGTGCCAGTAGTTCTACGGGAGGGCGGTACAATGAGCAGTTCTTC.

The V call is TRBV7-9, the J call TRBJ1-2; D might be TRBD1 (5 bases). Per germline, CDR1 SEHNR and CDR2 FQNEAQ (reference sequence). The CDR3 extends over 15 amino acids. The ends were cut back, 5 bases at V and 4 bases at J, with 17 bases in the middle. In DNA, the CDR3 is TGTGCCAGCAGCCCTAGGGACCACTCCCTCTATGGCTACACCTTC. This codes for CASSPRDHSLYGYTF.

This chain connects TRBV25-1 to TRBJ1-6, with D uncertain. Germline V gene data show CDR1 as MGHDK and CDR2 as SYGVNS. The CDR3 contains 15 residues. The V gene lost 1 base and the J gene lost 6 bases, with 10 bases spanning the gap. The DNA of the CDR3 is TGTGCCAGCAGTGAATTTCTTGGAATTAATTCACCCCTCCACTTT. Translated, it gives CASSEFLGINSPLHF.

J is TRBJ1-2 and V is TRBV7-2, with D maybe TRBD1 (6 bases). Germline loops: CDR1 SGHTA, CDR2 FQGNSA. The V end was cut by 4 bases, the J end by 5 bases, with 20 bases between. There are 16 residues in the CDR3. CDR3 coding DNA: TGTGCCAGCAGCTCCACTCGAACCGCGCAGGGGTATGGCTACACCTTC. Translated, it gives CASSSTRTAQGYGYTF.

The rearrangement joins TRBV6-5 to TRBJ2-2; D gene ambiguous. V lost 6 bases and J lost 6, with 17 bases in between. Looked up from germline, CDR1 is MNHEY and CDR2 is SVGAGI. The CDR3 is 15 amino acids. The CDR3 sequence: CASSPSPGYAGELFF. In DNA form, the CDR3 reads TGTGCCAGCAGCCCCTCCCCCGGCTACGCCGGGGAGCTGTTTTTT.

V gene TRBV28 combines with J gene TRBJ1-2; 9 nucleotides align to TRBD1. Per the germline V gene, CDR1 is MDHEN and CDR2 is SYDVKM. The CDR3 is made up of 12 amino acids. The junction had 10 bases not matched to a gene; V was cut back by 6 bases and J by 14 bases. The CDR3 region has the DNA TGTGCCAGCAGACCTCGGGACAGGGCTTATACCTTC. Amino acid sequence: CASRPRDRAYTF.

This CDR3 is CASSMGDDSYEQYF. The DNA for the CDR3 is TGTGCCAGTAGTATGGGGGATGACTCCTACGAGCAGTACTTC. This chain connects TRBV19 to TRBJ2-7; D could derive from TRBD1 or TRBD2 (5 bases each). The length of the CDR3 is 14 residues. V was pared by 3 bases and J by 0 bases, with 9 bases between. Germline-derived CDR1 and CDR2 are LNHDA and SQIVND (reference sequence).

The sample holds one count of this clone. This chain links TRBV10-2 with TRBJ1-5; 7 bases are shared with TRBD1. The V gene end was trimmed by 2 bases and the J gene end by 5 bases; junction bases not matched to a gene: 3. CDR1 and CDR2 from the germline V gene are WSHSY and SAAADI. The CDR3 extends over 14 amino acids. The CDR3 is CASSETRGYQPQHF. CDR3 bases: TGCGCCAGCAGTGAGACCAGGGGGTATCAGCCCCAGCATTTT.

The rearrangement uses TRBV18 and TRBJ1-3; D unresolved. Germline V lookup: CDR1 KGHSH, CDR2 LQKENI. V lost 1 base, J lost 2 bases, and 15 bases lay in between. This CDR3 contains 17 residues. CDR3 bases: TGTGCCAGCTCACCACTTCGCGGGCCCGCGACTGGAAACACCATATATTTT. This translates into CASSPLRGPATGNTIYF. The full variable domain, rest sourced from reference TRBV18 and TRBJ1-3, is NAGVMQNPRHLVRRRGQEARLRCSPMKGHSHVYWYRQLPEEGLKFMVYLQKENIIDESGMPKERFSAEFPKEGPSILRIQQVVRGDSAAYFCASSPLRGPATGNTIYFGEGSWLTVV.

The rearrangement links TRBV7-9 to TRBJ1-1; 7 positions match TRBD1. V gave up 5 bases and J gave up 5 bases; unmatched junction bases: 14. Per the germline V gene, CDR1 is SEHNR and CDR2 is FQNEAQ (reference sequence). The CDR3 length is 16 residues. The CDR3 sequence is CASSPGTVNRWTEAFF. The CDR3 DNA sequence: TGTGCCAGCAGCCCCGGGACAGTAAATCGATGGACTGAAGCTTTCTTT. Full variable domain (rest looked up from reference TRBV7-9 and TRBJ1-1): DTGVSQNPRHKITKRGQNVTFRCDPISEHNRLYWYRQTLGQGPEFLTYFQNEAQLEKSRLLSDRFSAERPKGSFSTLEIQRTEQGDSAMYLCASSPGTVNRWTEAFFGQGTRLTVV.

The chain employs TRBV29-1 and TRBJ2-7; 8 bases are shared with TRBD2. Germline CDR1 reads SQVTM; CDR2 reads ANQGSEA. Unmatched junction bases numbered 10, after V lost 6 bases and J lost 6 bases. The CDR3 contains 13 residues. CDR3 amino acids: CSVTQAGGGEQYF. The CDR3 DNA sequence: TGCAGCGTGACCCAGGCGGGAGGAGGCGAGCAGTACTTC.

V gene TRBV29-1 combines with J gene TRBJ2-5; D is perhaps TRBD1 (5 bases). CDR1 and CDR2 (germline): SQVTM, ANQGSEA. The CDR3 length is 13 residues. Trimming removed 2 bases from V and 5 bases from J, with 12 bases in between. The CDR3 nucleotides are TGCAGCGTTGAACACAGGATTCGCGAGACCCAGTACTTC. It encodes CSVEHRIRETQYF.

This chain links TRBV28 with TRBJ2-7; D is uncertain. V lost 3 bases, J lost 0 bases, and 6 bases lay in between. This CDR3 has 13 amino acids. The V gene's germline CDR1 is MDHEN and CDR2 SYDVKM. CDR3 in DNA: TGTGCCAGCAGTTTTCAGGACTCCTACGAGCAGTACTTC. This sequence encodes CASSFQDSYEQYF.

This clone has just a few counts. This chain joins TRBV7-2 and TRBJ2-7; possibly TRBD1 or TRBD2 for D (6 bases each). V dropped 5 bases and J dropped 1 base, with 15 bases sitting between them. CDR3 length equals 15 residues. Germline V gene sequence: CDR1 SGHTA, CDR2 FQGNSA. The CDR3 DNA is TGTGCCAGCAGCCCCCAGTGGGGGGCTTCCTACGAGCAGTACTTC. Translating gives CASSPQWGASYEQYF.